The 28 T cell receptor beta chains presented below share a single source sample, sequenced in a study of blood T cell repertoires in COVID-19. Data came from immunoSEQ multiplex PCR; TCRdb stores just in-frame clones and leaves some out. The sample lists roughly 70,000 clones, about four fifths occurring once. Sequencing was done on a sample of peripheral blood. The source of these receptors is a man between 65 and 85 years old who had recovered from COVID-19.

This chain uses TRBV9 with TRBJ2-2; D not resolved. The germline V and J ends were trimmed by 3 bases and 2 bases, with 5 bases remaining between them. The CDR3 has 13 amino acids. The germline V gene encodes CDR1 SGDLS and CDR2 YYNGEE. CDR3: CASSDLNTGELFF. The DNA for the CDR3 is TGTGCCAGCAGCGACCTAAACACCGGGGAGCTGTTTTTT.

J is TRBJ1-2 and V is TRBV5-1; TRBD1 matches at 8 bases. V shed 2 bases, J shed 8 bases, and the junction held 11 bases outside the gene matches. Germline V gene data show CDR1 as SGHRS and CDR2 as YFSETQ. The CDR3 covers 15 residues. The CDR3 reads CASSLMAQGAEGYTF. The CDR3 coding sequence is TGCGCCAGCAGCTTAATGGCTCAGGGGGCAGAGGGCTACACCTTC.

The rearrangement links TRBV21-1 to TRBJ1-5. TRBV21-1 is described as a pseudogene. The CDR3 sequence is 20 residues long. CDR3 DNA sequence: TGTGCCAGCAGCAAAGAGTCGGGGGGGGAACAGGGAATGTCGAATCAGCCCCAGCATTTT. Translation: CASSKESGGEQGMSNQPQHF.

The chain has TRBV12-3 or TRBV12-4 and TRBJ1-1; D not resolved. The CDR3 totals 12 residues. V dropped 11 bases and J dropped 1 base, with 11 bases sitting between them. The CDR3 nucleotides read TGTGCCCCCTTGGGCAGGAACACTGAAGCTTTCTTT. It translates to CAPLGRNTEAFF.

This clone was seen more than once but under ten times. The CDR3 sequence is CASSLDGTESYNEQFF. CDR3 DNA: TGTGCCAGCAGCTTGGACGGGACAGAATCCTACAATGAGCAGTTCTTC. The V gene is TRBV5-4, the J gene TRBJ2-1; 7 nucleotides match TRBD1. The germline V gene has CDR1 SGHNT and CDR2 YYREEE (reference sequence). The junction had 4 bases not matched to a gene; V was cut back by 0 bases and J by 1 base. CDR3 length: 16 residues.

The J gene is TRBJ1-1, the V gene TRBV28; possibly TRBD1 for D (5 bases). This CDR3 is built from 12 residues. Trimming shortened V by 6 bases and J by 0 bases, and 5 bases separated the two germline ends. Looked up from germline, CDR1 is MDHEN and CDR2 is SYDVKM. The CDR3 DNA reads as TGTGCCAGCAGGGACATGAACACTGAAGCTTTCTTT. It translates to CASRDMNTEAFF. Using reference TRBV28 and TRBJ1-1 for the parts outside the CDR3, the full variable domain is DVKVTQSSRYLVKRTGEKVFLECVQDMDHENMFWYRQDPGLGLRLIYFSYDVKMKEKGDIPEGYSVSREKKERFSLILESASTNQTSMYLCASRDMNTEAFFGQGTRLTVV.

This clone was seen only once. The chain employs TRBV7-2 and TRBJ1-1, with no clear D. V lost 1 base, J lost 0 bases, and 6 bases lay in between. The CDR3 contains 14 residues. The germline gives CDR1 SGHTA, CDR2 FQGNSA. The CDR3 loop is CASSLGPVNTEAFF. DNA of the CDR3: TGTGCCAGCAGCTTAGGGCCAGTGAACACTGAAGCTTTCTTT.

The CDR3 is CASTGTSGRNTGELFF. The CDR3 bases are TGTGCCAGCACCGGGACTAGCGGGAGGAACACCGGGGAGCTGTTTTTT. The chain has TRBV11-2 and TRBJ2-2; 14 bases map to TRBD2. Germline CDR1 and CDR2: SGHAT and FQNNGV. After removal of 7 bases from V and 1 base from J, the junction contained 2 bases not matched to a gene. This CDR3 spans 16 amino acids.

This clone appeared a single time. V is TRBV30 and J is TRBJ2-3, with D possibly matching TRBD1 (5 bases). V was cut by 3 bases and J by 2 bases, with 15 bases left in between. Germline V gene lookup returns CDR1 GTSNPN and CDR2 SVGIG (reference sequence). The CDR3 loop spans 15 amino acids. In DNA form, the CDR3 reads TGTGCCTGGAGAGACAGACAGTCGGCCACAGATACGCAGTATTTT. It encodes CAWRDRQSATDTQYF.

V is TRBV2 and J is TRBJ1-1; a possible D gene is TRBD1 (6 bases). The germline V and J ends were trimmed by 1 base and 3 bases, with 9 bases remaining between them. Germline V CDR1 and CDR2: SNHLY, FYNNEI. The CDR3 is 14 amino acids. The CDR3 loop is CASSEDGQYTEAFF. The CDR3 DNA follows: TGTGCCAGCAGTGAAGATGGACAGTACACTGAAGCTTTCTTT.

This rearrangement joins TRBV11-3 to TRBJ2-2, with 9 positions matching TRBD1. This CDR3 region has 15 residues. With V trimmed by 1 base and J by 6 bases, 3 bases remained unmatched. Germline-derived CDR1 and CDR2 are SGHNT and YENEEA. DNA of the CDR3: TGTGCCAGCAGCTTAGGGGACAGGGTATCCGGGGAGCTGTTTTTT. Encoded protein: CASSLGDRVSGELFF.

The rearrangement links TRBV28 to TRBJ2-7; possible D gene TRBD1, 5 bases. The V end lost 5 bases, the J end lost 1 base, and 15 bases lay between the germline ends. Germline lookup yields CDR1 MDHEN and CDR2 SYDVKM. This CDR3 is built from 15 residues. The chain's CDR3 is CASSPGQGGSYEQYF. In nucleotides, the CDR3 is TGTGCCAGCAGTCCCGGGCAGGGCGGATCCTACGAGCAGTACTTC.

This chain joins TRBV3-1 (or the pseudogene TRBV3-2) and TRBJ2-7, with 7 nucleotides matching TRBD1. The junction had 9 bases not matched to a gene; V was cut back by 6 bases and J by 7 bases. This CDR3 has 13 amino acids. CDR1 LGHDT and CDR2 YNNKEL come from the germline V gene (reference sequence). CDR3 sequence reads: CASRREGAEEQYF. The CDR3 nucleotides read TGTGCCAGCAGGCGCGAGGGGGCGGAGGAGCAGTACTTC.

The chain recombines TRBV19 with TRBJ1-5; D is unresolved. This CDR3 is built from 14 residues. The V and J ends lost 1 base and 4 bases respectively, with 8 bases between them. CDR1 and CDR2 from the germline V gene are LNHDA and SQIVND (reference sequence). The CDR3 DNA reads TGTGCCAGTAGTATAGTTAGTGAAAATCAGCCCCAGCATTTT. This gives the protein CASSIVSENQPQHF.

This chain joins TRBV5-1 and TRBJ1-3; D is possibly TRBD1 (5 bases). The CDR3 has 14 residues. Germline-derived CDR1 and CDR2 are SGHRS and YFSETQ. V lost 2 bases to trimming and J lost 8 bases, with 14 bases between them. The CDR3 DNA is TGCGCCAGCAGCTTCGGTGCGACAGACGACACCATATATTTT. Amino acids: CASSFGATDDTIYF.

Only a few counts were recorded for this clone. Other DNA sequences in this specimen translate into the identical CDR3. CDR3 sequence: CASRSGTGYYGYTF. For the CDR3, the DNA is TGTGCCAGCCGCTCCGGGACAGGATACTATGGCTACACCTTC. The chain has TRBV27 and TRBJ1-2, with 8 bases that match TRBD1. V gave up 8 bases and J gave up 3 bases; unmatched junction bases: 8. Germline-derived CDR1 and CDR2 are MNHEY and SMNVEV (reference sequence). The CDR3 has 14 amino acids.

This chain joins TRBV5-1 and TRBJ1-6; D might be TRBD1 (6 bases). V was clipped by 5 bases and J by 9 bases, with 15 bases between them. Germline CDR1 reads SGHRS; CDR2 reads YFSETQ. This CDR3 has 14 residues. The CDR3 is CASSLGQKVSPLHF. CDR3 in DNA: TGCGCCAGCAGTTTAGGACAGAAAGTTTCACCCCTCCACTTT. The complete variable domain, with remaining parts taken from reference TRBV5-1 and TRBJ1-6, reads KAGVTQTPRYLIKTRGQQVTLSCSPISGHRSVSWYQQTPGQGLQFLFEYFSETQRNKGNFPGRFSGRQFSNSRSEMNVSTLELGDSALYLCASSLGQKVSPLHFGNGTRLTVT.

V is TRBV7-9 and J is TRBJ2-7; D not certain. V was cut by 4 bases and J by 2 bases, with 12 bases left in between. The CDR3 is 14 amino acids. The germline CDR1 and CDR2 sequences are SEHNR and FQNEAQ (reference sequence). CDR3 sequence reads: CASSSLDVAYEQYF. As DNA, the CDR3 is TGTGCCAGCAGCTCCCTAGACGTTGCCTACGAGCAGTACTTC.

V is TRBV19 and J is TRBJ2-5; D might be TRBD1 (5 bases). CDR1 LNHDA and CDR2 SQIVND come from the germline V gene (reference sequence). The CDR3 has 16 residues. V was trimmed by 3 bases and J by 5 bases, leaving 19 bases between them. DNA of the CDR3: TGTGCCAGTAGTATTGGGGCAACCAGATCGGGCGAGACCCAGTACTTC. It yields the protein CASSIGATRSGETQYF.

V usage is TRBV9 and J usage is TRBJ2-5; weak D call: TRBD2 (7 bases). The V end was cut by 4 bases, the J end by 4 bases, with 14 bases between. The CDR3 sequence is 14 residues long. In germline, CDR1 is SGDLS, CDR2 YYNGEE. The CDR3 DNA reads as TGTGCCAGCAGCAGGGGGAGGGCTCGAGAGACCCAGTACTTC. Translation gives CASSRGRARETQYF.

V gene TRBV28 combines with J gene TRBJ2-3, with 8 nucleotides matching TRBD1. CDR3 size: 13 residues. The V gene's germline CDR1 is MDHEN and CDR2 SYDVKM. The trim removed 6 bases at V and 4 bases at J, leaving 3 bases unmatched. CDR3 region: CASSRGRADTQYF. CDR3 DNA: TGTGCCAGCAGCAGGGGGCGCGCAGATACGCAGTATTTT.

The chain links TRBV29-1 to TRBJ2-1; TRBD1 aligns across 11 bases. Germline CDR1 is SQVTM and CDR2 is ANQGSEA. The CDR3 covers 17 residues. V dropped 0 bases and J dropped 7; count of bases not matched to a gene: 11. The CDR3 region has the DNA TGCAGCGTTGAAGATTTAGGATCCGGGACAGGGGGAAATGAGCAGTTCTTC. Amino acid sequence: CSVEDLGSGTGGNEQFF.

The rearrangement uses TRBV5-4 and TRBJ2-1; TRBD2 agrees at 14 bases. CDR1 SGHNT and CDR2 YYREEE come from the germline V gene (reference sequence). The length of the CDR3 is 16 residues. V was clipped by 4 bases and J by 9 bases; unmatched bases: 9. Here the CDR3 DNA reads TGTGCCAGCAGCCGGGGGACTAGCGGGGGCCAGGGTGAGCAGTTCTTC. This codes for CASSRGTSGGQGEQFF.

This chain uses TRBV27 with TRBJ1-2; 10 nucleotides line up with TRBD1. Per the germline V gene, CDR1 is MNHEY and CDR2 is SMNVEV (reference sequence). This CDR3 contains 15 residues. V shed 5 bases, J shed 3 bases, and the junction held 6 bases outside the gene matches. This CDR3 reads CASSPGQGFDYGYTF. The DNA for the CDR3 is TGTGCCAGCAGTCCGGGACAGGGGTTCGACTATGGCTACACCTTC.

CDR3 in DNA: TGCAGTGCTAACAGGGTCAATGGCTACACCTTC. Protein: CSANRVNGYTF. J is TRBJ1-2 and V is TRBV20-1, with a possible D match to TRBD1 (6 bases). The CDR3 contains 11 residues. Germline V gives CDR1 DFQATT, CDR2 SNEGSKA (reference sequence). Trimming cost V 4 bases and J 6 bases, with 9 bases left between them.

The V and J genes are TRBV30 and TRBJ1-1, with a weak D call TRBD1 (6 bases). From germline, CDR1 is GTSNPN and CDR2 SVGIG (reference sequence). The V end lost 0 bases, the J end lost 0 bases, and 11 bases lay between the germline ends. The CDR3 extends over 15 amino acids. In DNA form, the CDR3 reads TGTGCCTGGAGTGTACGAGGGGGTTTGAACACTGAAGCTTTCTTT. Protein: CAWSVRGGLNTEAFF.

The chain links TRBV7-2 to TRBJ2-4; 7 bases align to TRBD1. CDR3 length equals 17 residues. Germline-derived CDR1 and CDR2 are SGHTA and FQGNSA. With 1 base clipped from V and 0 bases from J, the junction kept 6 bases outside the gene matches. The CDR3 loop reads CASSLEGAALAKNIQYF. Here the CDR3 DNA reads TGTGCCAGCAGCTTAGAGGGGGCTGCATTAGCCAAAAACATTCAGTACTTC. Using reference TRBV7-2 and TRBJ2-4 for the parts outside the CDR3, the full variable domain is GAGVSQSPSNKVTEKGKDVELRCDPISGHTALYWYRQSLGQGLEFLIYFQGNSAPDKSGLPSDRFSAERTGGSVSTLTIQRTQQEDSAVYLCASSLEGAALAKNIQYFGAGTRLSVL.

Sample share makes this clone hyperexpanded (1% or more). The chain has TRBV5-1 and TRBJ2-5; 9 positions match TRBD1. The CDR3 consists of 17 residues. Germline V gene lookup returns CDR1 SGHRS and CDR2 YFSETQ. Trimming removed 4 bases from V and 4 bases from J; junction bases left unmatched: 14. Here the CDR3 DNA reads TGCGCCAGCAGCCTTATACCGGGACAGGGTCTGGGAGAGACCCAGTACTTC. Its translation: CASSLIPGQGLGETQYF.